This T cell receptor beta chain was identified in a study of early T cells in non-severe SARS-CoV-2 infection. The protocol attached unique molecular identifiers to individual cDNA molecules. From the 5' RACE reads, TCRdb called clonotypes with MiXCR, one entry per CDR3 protein. The table has about 67,000 distinct CDR3 sequences, approximately 10% seen once. This clonotype was recorded at least ten times. The sample consisted of whole blood. The clonotype was recovered from an adult who was a healthcare worker with PCR-confirmed SARS-CoV-2 infection or an uninfected control (not recorded which).

The CDR3 bases are TGTGCCAGCAGTGAAAAACTGGGCTTGGAAGAGACCCAGTACTTC. It encodes CASSEKLGLEETQYF. The chain employs TRBV6-1 and TRBJ2-5; D gene uncertain. This CDR3 contains 15 residues. Trimming pared 2 bases from V and 3 bases from J, leaving 13 bases between. CDR1 is MNHNS, CDR2 SASEGT, per germline.